One and the same sample provided the 19 T cell receptor beta chains below, sequenced in a study of response to subunit inactivated influenza vaccine listed by TCRdb under 2018. Library creation used RT-PCR. For sequencing, an Illumina HiSeq 2500 was employed. TCRdb ran its own pipeline on the public reads, namely fastp trimming at Q25 and MiXCR clone calling, and kept in-frame beta chains. Each record represents a unique CDR3 protein, reported with the most common genes and DNA among its rows. The sample has about 170,000 distinct CDR3 sequences on record, more than 10% of them singletons. The ten largest clones add up to less than 30% of the sample. These data were likewise used in another study, on T cells expressing NK-cell markers. That second publication adds: The TCR beta cDNA libraries were made using 5'RACE template switching, a step that added both a universal primer site and unique molecular identifiers.

The material sequenced was CD8+ T cells sorted from PBMCs, taken 11 to 12 days after vaccination. The receptors here all came from a man between 45 and 60 years old who received an inactivated influenza vaccine. Donor details come from another sample of the same person, matched by shared clones.

This clonotype counts as medium-sized (0.01 to 0.1%). The chain combines TRBV28 with TRBJ2-7; D is unresolved. V was cut by 4 bases and J by 3 bases, with 4 bases left in between. The CDR3 is 11 amino acids. Germline V gene data show CDR1 as MDHEN and CDR2 as SYDVKM. The CDR3 sequence: CASSSDYEQYF. Written as DNA, the CDR3 is TGTGCCAGCAGTTCGGACTACGAGCAGTACTTC.

This clonotype was seen many times. J is TRBJ1-2 and V is TRBV4-1, with 8 bases matching TRBD1. The germline V gene has CDR1 MGHRA and CDR2 YSYEKL. The CDR3 totals 14 residues. The junction had 2 bases not matched to a gene; V was cut back by 2 bases and J by 3 bases. The CDR3 DNA is TGCGCCAGCAGCCAATACAGGGGGGACTATGGCTACACCTTC. Its protein product is CASSQYRGDYGYTF.

This clonotype came up a few times. The chain joins TRBV24-1 to TRBJ2-7; TRBD1 aligns across 10 bases. This CDR3 contains 16 residues. Germline assignment: CDR1 KGHDR and CDR2 SFDVKD. Trimming cost V 5 bases and J 0 bases; bases outside gene matches: 6. The CDR3 DNA reads TGTGCCACCAGTGGTCCGGGACAGGGGCCCTCCTACGAGCAGTACTTC. Translation gives CATSGPGQGPSYEQYF.

The chain recombines TRBV13 with TRBJ2-1, with 9 positions matching TRBD2. The V and J ends lost 5 bases and 4 bases, in that order; junction bases with no gene match: 6. Germline CDR1 PRHDT, CDR2 FYEKMQ (reference sequence). This CDR3 is built from 15 residues. Written as DNA, the CDR3 is TGTGCCAGCAGCCCCCTAGCGGGGCGTTACAATGAGCAGTTCTTC. It yields the protein CASSPLAGRYNEQFF.

This clonotype was seen only a few times. The V gene is TRBV12-3 or TRBV12-4, the J gene TRBJ1-1; D unclear. The V end lost 2 bases, the J end lost 0 bases, and 7 bases lay between the germline ends. CDR3 length: 14 amino acids. The DNA for the CDR3 is TGTGCCAGCAGTTTAACGGCTATGAACACTGAAGCTTTCTTT. Translated, it gives CASSLTAMNTEAFF.

The CDR3 bases are TGTGCCAGCAGTCACAGCCTTTCCTACGAGCAGTACTTC. It encodes CASSHSLSYEQYF. The rearrangement joins TRBV2 to TRBJ2-7; D not resolved. The CDR3 is 13 residues long. CDR1 and CDR2 (germline): SNHLY, FYNNEI. V gave up 5 bases and J gave up 1 base, with 9 bases separating them. The full variable domain, in which reference TRBV2 and TRBJ2-7 provide the parts outside the CDR3, is EPEVTQTPSHQVTQMGQEVILRCVPISNHLYFYWYRQILGQKVEFLVSFYNNEISEKSEIFDDQFSVERPDGSNFTLKIRSTKLEDSAMYFCASSHSLSYEQYFGPGTRLTVT.

This clonotype was recorded a few times. This chain links TRBV18 with TRBJ2-7, with D maybe TRBD2 (5 bases). The V gene's germline CDR1 is KGHSH and CDR2 LQKENI. The CDR3 runs to 16 residues. V lost 1 base and J 3 bases, leaving 16 bases between the germline ends. The DNA of the CDR3 is TGTGCCAGCTCACCACTCGGGCCTGGAGGTGGCTACGAGCAGTACTTC. Translating gives CASSPLGPGGGYEQYF.

The table lists this clonotype with a few counts. The V gene is TRBV20-1, the J gene TRBJ2-1; D call uncertain. V lost 0 bases, J lost 4 bases, and 10 bases lay in between. The CDR3 is made up of 14 amino acids. CDR1 and CDR2 (germline): DFQATT, SNEGSKA (reference sequence). CDR3 in DNA: TGCAGTGCTAGAGACCCACCCTTATACAATGAGCAGTTCTTC. Its protein is CSARDPPLYNEQFF.

This clonotype was counted only a few times. This chain joins TRBV7-9 and TRBJ1-1, with D possibly TRBD1 on 6 matching bases. Germline CDR1 is SEHNR and CDR2 is FQNEAQ (reference sequence). This CDR3 region has 15 residues. V was shortened by 1 base and J by 5 bases, with 14 bases between the two germline ends. The CDR3 DNA is TGTGCCAGCAGCTTAGATCAGGGGAAACCGACTGAAGCTTTCTTT. As protein: CASSLDQGKPTEAFF.

This clonotype was seen a handful of times. The gene calls are TRBV28 and TRBJ2-2; D is undetermined. This CDR3 has 14 residues. CDR1 MDHEN and CDR2 SYDVKM come from the germline V gene. Trimming removed 7 bases from V and 0 bases from J, with 9 bases in between. The CDR3 DNA follows: TGTGCCAGCACAGCAAACGCGAACACCGGGGAGCTGTTTTTT. Its protein is CASTANANTGELFF. The full variable domain, its missing parts supplied by reference TRBV28 and TRBJ2-2, is DVKVTQSSRYLVKRTGEKVFLECVQDMDHENMFWYRQDPGLGLRLIYFSYDVKMKEKGDIPEGYSVSREKKERFSLILESASTNQTSMYLCASTANANTGELFFGEGSRLTVL.

The chain joins TRBV9 to TRBJ2-1; 7 bases are a match to TRBD2. Germline CDR1 SGDLS, CDR2 YYNGEE. There are 16 residues in the CDR3. V was pared by 3 bases and J by 5 bases, with 11 bases of the junction left unmatched. CDR3 residues: CASSGVTSAVHNEQFF. The DNA for the CDR3 is TGTGCCAGCAGCGGGGTTACTAGCGCGGTCCACAATGAGCAGTTCTTC.

In its sample, this clonotype was seen a few times. This chain connects TRBV28 to TRBJ2-3, with TRBD2 matching 14 bases. With V trimmed by 6 bases and J by 5 bases, 7 bases remained unmatched. The CDR3 is 16 residues long. The V gene's germline CDR1 is MDHEN and CDR2 SYDVKM. CDR3 sequence reads: CASSPLTSGREDTQYF. CDR3 in DNA: TGTGCCAGCAGCCCTCTGACTAGCGGGAGGGAAGATACGCAGTATTTT.

This clonotype has more than one count but fewer than ten. The genes are TRBV11-2 and TRBJ2-4; TRBD2 agrees at 8 bases. CDR1 is SGHAT, CDR2 FQNNGV, per germline. The CDR3 totals 16 residues. V lost 1 base, J lost 5 bases, and 7 bases stayed unmatched. The CDR3 bases are TGTGCCAGCAGCTTAGGAGCGGGGGTTATAGAAAACATTCAGTACTTC. This gives the protein CASSLGAGVIENIQYF.

This clonotype was observed a handful of times. V usage is TRBV25-1 and J usage is TRBJ1-2, with D perhaps TRBD1 (5 bases). This CDR3 region has 13 residues. V shed 3 bases and J shed 4 bases, with 9 bases lying between them. CDR1 is MGHDK, CDR2 SYGVNS, per germline. The CDR3 loop reads CASSEKGRYGYTF. In DNA, the CDR3 is TGTGCCAGCAGTGAGAAGGGGCGCTATGGCTACACCTTC.

The chain couples TRBV27 to TRBJ2-1, with TRBD2 identical over 10 bases. The CDR3 runs to 16 residues. Germline trimming cut 2 bases from V and 6 bases from J; bases unmatched to any gene: 7. Germline-derived CDR1 and CDR2 are MNHEY and SMNVEV (reference sequence). The CDR3 loop reads CASSLVAGGLGNEQFF. In DNA form, the CDR3 reads TGTGCCAGCAGTTTAGTAGCGGGGGGTCTCGGCAATGAGCAGTTCTTC.

This clonotype was seen a few times. V is TRBV27 and J is TRBJ1-1; the D is unclear. Per the germline V gene, CDR1 is MNHEY and CDR2 is SMNVEV (reference sequence). The ends were cut back, 5 bases at V and 4 bases at J, with 14 bases in the middle. CDR3 length: 14 amino acids. For the CDR3, the DNA is TGTGCCAGCAGTGCCCACGGAGGGATCACTGAAGCTTTCTTT. Amino acids: CASSAHGGITEAFF.

As to this clonotype: This probably arose from a read error, given a far larger clone one base away. The chain links TRBV7-9 to TRBJ2-7, with 7 nucleotides matching TRBD1. There are 12 residues in the CDR3. The germline V gene encodes CDR1 SEHNR and CDR2 FQNEAQ (reference sequence). The CDR3 reads CASSLAGGEHYF. In DNA, the CDR3 is TGTGCCAGCAGCTTAGCAGGGGGCGAGCATTACTTC. The whole variable domain, filled in from reference TRBV7-9 and TRBJ2-7, reads DTGVSQNPRHKITKRGQNVTFRCDPISEHNRLYWYRQTLGQGPEFLTYFQNEAQLEKSRLLSDRFSAERPKGSFSTLEIQRTEQGDSAMYLCASSLAGGEHYFGPGTRLTVT.

The table lists this clonotype with many counts. V is TRBV29-1 and J is TRBJ2-7; no definite D call. The V end was cut by 3 bases, the J end by 2 bases, with 11 bases between. The CDR3 spans 13 residues. Germline V gene sequence: CDR1 SQVTM, CDR2 ANQGSEA. The CDR3 loop reads CSVESPDTYEQYF. Here the CDR3 DNA reads TGCAGCGTTGAGTCCCCGGATACCTACGAGCAGTACTTC.

This clonotype was counted only a few times. At one end, the junction sequence differs from germline, possibly due to a read error. V and J are TRBV5-5 and TRBJ2-6, with D perhaps assigned TRBD1 or TRBD2 (5 bases each). CDR1 and CDR2 from the germline V gene are SGHKS and YYEKEE (reference sequence). This CDR3 contains 11 residues. The DNA for the CDR3 is TGTGCCAGCAGGTTGGGGGAGTACCAGTCTTTC. Residues: CASRLGEYQSF.